What follows are 29 T cell receptor beta chains derived from one specimen sequenced in a study of T cell repertoires in ileal Crohn's disease. The table came from immunoSEQ multiplex PCR; TCRdb's copy has only in-frame clones and leaves some out. The table lists under 7,500 clones, about 96% of them singletons, with around 0.31% in the top ten. Source material: ileal tissue. The receptors here all came from an adult with Crohn's disease.

The CDR3 here is CASSFRTGLRNEQFF. For the CDR3, the DNA is TGTGCCAGCAGCTTCCGGACAGGGCTCAGAAATGAGCAGTTCTTC. The V call is TRBV11-2, the J call TRBJ2-1, with TRBD1 identical over 8 bases. With V trimmed by 3 bases and J by 7 bases, 8 bases remained unmatched. The germline gives CDR1 SGHAT, CDR2 FQNNGV. The CDR3 totals 15 residues.

This rearrangement joins TRBV7-2 to TRBJ2-5; 7 positions match TRBD1. V lost 2 bases and J lost 1; bases outside the gene matches: 4. Germline V gene lookup returns CDR1 SGHTA and CDR2 FQGNSA. The CDR3 covers 15 residues. The CDR3 DNA sequence: TGTGCCAGCAGCTTAAACAGGGGACCCCAAGAGACCCAGTACTTC. Its protein is CASSLNRGPQETQYF. Full variable domain (remainder filled in from reference TRBV7-2 and TRBJ2-5): GAGVSQSPSNKVTEKGKDVELRCDPISGHTALYWYRQSLGQGLEFLIYFQGNSAPDKSGLPSDRFSAERTGGSVSTLTIQRTQQEDSAVYLCASSLNRGPQETQYFGPGTRLLVL.

The J gene is TRBJ2-7, the V gene TRBV28; D ambiguous. This CDR3 has 14 residues. The germline V gene encodes CDR1 MDHEN and CDR2 SYDVKM. Trimming cost V 1 base and J 5 bases, with 12 bases left between them. The chain's CDR3 is CASSLSPGLHEQYV. DNA of the CDR3: TGTGCCAGCAGTTTATCTCCAGGATTGCACGAGCAGTACGTC.

The V call is TRBV7-9, the J call TRBJ1-2; a weak D match, TRBD1 (5 bases). Trimming left V 4 bases short and J 0 bases short, with 9 bases between. Germline CDR1 reads SEHNR; CDR2 reads FQNEAQ (reference sequence). The CDR3 has 14 residues. This CDR3 reads CASSSQGTNYGYTF. The CDR3 nucleotides are TGTGCCAGCAGCTCCCAGGGAACTAACTATGGCTACACCTTC.

The rearrangement links TRBV7-3 to TRBJ2-2; tentative D call: TRBD2 (5 bases). The CDR3 sequence is 13 residues long. The germline CDR1 and CDR2 sequences are SGHTA and FQGTGA. V was shortened by 1 base and J by 5 bases, with 5 bases between the two germline ends. Here the CDR3 reads CASSLRRTGELFF. CDR3 nucleotides: TGTGCCAGCAGCTTAAGGAGGACCGGGGAGCTGTTTTTT.

The CDR3 sequence is CASSLSFGLAYEQYV. CDR3 sequence (DNA): TGTGCCAGCAGCTTGAGTTTCGGACTAGCCTACGAGCAGTACGTC. V usage is TRBV7-8 and J usage is TRBJ2-7; TRBD2 matches 7 bases. V shed 3 bases, J shed 2 bases, and the junction held 7 bases outside the gene matches. Germline V gene data show CDR1 as SGHVS and CDR2 as FQNEAQ. The CDR3 loop spans 15 amino acids.

This chain uses TRBV5-1 with TRBJ2-3; 8 bases are shared with TRBD1. Germline loops: CDR1 SGHRS, CDR2 YFSETQ. V gave up 6 bases and J gave up 4 bases; unmatched junction bases: 10. The length of the CDR3 is 15 residues. This CDR3 is CASNLEAGGADTQYF. CDR3 DNA: TGCGCCAGCAATTTAGAAGCAGGGGGCGCAGATACGCAGTATTTT.

The chain carries TRBV9 and TRBJ1-3; a possible D gene is TRBD1 (5 bases). The germline gives CDR1 SGDLS, CDR2 YYNGEE. The CDR3 length is 15 residues. V lost 0 bases and J 7 bases, leaving 14 bases between the germline ends. The CDR3 DNA follows: TGTGCCAGCAGCGTAGGAGGTCAGGGCGTCAACACCATATATTTT. Its protein product is CASSVGGQGVNTIYF. Full variable domain (rest looked up from reference TRBV9 and TRBJ1-3): DSGVTQTPKHLITATGQRVTLRCSPRSGDLSVYWYQQSLDQGLQFLIQYYNGEERAKGNILERFSAQQFPDLHSELNLSSLELGDSALYFCASSVGGQGVNTIYFGEGSWLTVV.

The rearrangement links TRBV9 to TRBJ2-1; D might be TRBD2 (5 bases). The CDR3 covers 15 residues. V lost 5 bases and J lost 8, with 20 bases in between. Per germline, CDR1 SGDLS and CDR2 YYNGEE. CDR3 sequence reads: CASSDTSRVKDEQFF. CDR3 bases: TGTGCCAGCAGTGACACTAGTAGAGTTAAGGATGAGCAGTTCTTC.

This clone was detected once. The chain is built from TRBV5-6 and TRBJ1-1; 7 nucleotides align to TRBD1. The CDR3 sequence is 15 residues long. CDR1 and CDR2 from the germline V gene are SGHDT and YYEEEE. Unmatched junction bases numbered 10, after V lost 5 bases and J lost 3 bases. The CDR3 loop is CASRSSDREYTEAFF. The DNA of the CDR3 is TGTGCCAGCAGGTCATCCGACAGGGAGTACACTGAAGCTTTCTTT.

The chain joins TRBV7-9 to TRBJ2-3, with TRBD2 matching 7 bases. The CDR3 consists of 15 residues. Trimming took 2 bases from V and 2 from J; bases not matched to a gene: 4. The germline V gene encodes CDR1 SEHNR and CDR2 FQNEAQ (reference sequence). The CDR3, as DNA: TGTGCCAGCAGCTTATTCAGCGGGGCCACAGATACGCAGTATTTT. Protein sequence: CASSLFSGATDTQYF.

V usage is TRBV5-4 and J usage is TRBJ2-1; D perhaps matches TRBD1 (6 bases). V lost 4 bases and J lost 4, with 15 bases in between. In germline, CDR1 is SGHNT, CDR2 YYREEE (reference sequence). The CDR3 has 15 amino acids. CDR3 amino acids: CASSPKGQSYNEQFF. DNA for the CDR3: TGTGCCAGCAGCCCTAAAGGACAGTCTTACAATGAGCAGTTCTTC.

The chain is built from TRBV27 and TRBJ2-7; TRBD2 aligns across 9 bases. Per the germline V gene, CDR1 is MNHEY and CDR2 is SMNVEV (reference sequence). V was pared by 2 bases and J by 4 bases, with 6 bases of the junction left unmatched. CDR3 length: 15 residues. The CDR3 DNA reads as TGTGCCAGCAGTTTAATCGCACTAGCGGGTTACGAGCAGTACTTC. Translating gives CASSLIALAGYEQYF.

This chain uses TRBV5-8 with TRBJ2-7; 10 bases match TRBD1. CDR1 and CDR2 (germline): SGHTS, YDEGEE. Trimming cost V 3 bases and J 5 bases; bases outside gene matches: 5. The CDR3 runs 14 residues. CDR3 DNA sequence: TGTGCCAGCAGCTCGGGACAGGGGAGGGACGAGCAGTACTTC. Translating it yields CASSSGQGRDEQYF.

The chain has TRBV15 and TRBJ1-5; 10 nucleotides line up with TRBD1. The CDR3 contains 17 residues. After removal of 2 bases from V and 4 bases from J, the junction contained 8 bases not matched to a gene. Germline lookup yields CDR1 LNHNV and CDR2 YYDKDF (reference sequence). CDR3 in amino acids: CATSRYGDRGGNQPQHF. The DNA of the CDR3 is TGTGCCACCAGCAGATACGGGGACAGGGGTGGGAATCAGCCCCAGCATTTT.

The rearrangement uses TRBV4-3 and TRBJ2-1, with TRBD2 matching 9 bases. Germline-derived CDR1 and CDR2 are LGHNA and YSLEER. The CDR3 extends over 17 amino acids. The ends lost 3 bases at V and 12 bases at J; junction bases unmatched: 18. The CDR3: CASSHDYRASGVGVQFF. CDR3 coding DNA: TGCGCCAGCAGCCATGATTACCGGGCTAGCGGGGTTGGAGTGCAGTTCTTC.

The V gene is TRBV6-1, the J gene TRBJ2-5, with TRBD1 identical over 11 bases. The germline V gene encodes CDR1 MNHNS and CDR2 SASEGT. The trim removed 6 bases at V and 2 bases at J, leaving 5 bases unmatched. The CDR3 is 15 amino acids. The DNA for the CDR3 is TGTGCCAGCAGAGGGACAGGGGGGTGGCAAGAGACCCAGTACTTC. This encodes CASRGTGGWQETQYF.

Turning to this clone: The junction shows a germline mismatch at one end, possibly a read error. The rearrangement links TRBV28 to TRBJ2-4; 7 nucleotides line up with TRBD1. CDR1 is MDHEN and CDR2 is SYDVKM in the germline V gene. The CDR3 covers 13 residues. CDR3 coding DNA: TGTGCCGGCAGTCCCGACAGGGCTCTCATTCAGTACTTC. Translating it yields CAGSPDRALIQYF.

The rearrangement links TRBV5-1 to TRBJ1-3; TRBD1 matches 9 bases. The V and J ends lost 3 bases and 2 bases, in that order; junction bases with no gene match: 6. Germline loops: CDR1 SGHRS, CDR2 YFSETQ. The CDR3 is 16 amino acids. This CDR3 is CASSSGRDRAGNTIYF. For the CDR3, the DNA is TGCGCCAGCAGCTCGGGGAGGGACAGGGCTGGAAACACCATATATTTT.

This clone was picked up one time. The V call is TRBV6-5, the J call TRBJ2-7; 13 bases align to TRBD2. J was trimmed by 3 bases and V by 5 bases; bases with no gene match: 1. Germline V gene sequence: CDR1 MNHEY, CDR2 SVGAGI. There are 14 residues in the CDR3. CDR3 residues: CASSRTSGGYEQYV. The CDR3 DNA is TGTGCCAGCAGTAGGACTAGCGGGGGCTACGAGCAGTACGTC.

J is TRBJ2-7 and V is TRBV5-1; a weak D match, TRBD1 (5 bases). Deletions cut 3 bases from V and 2 bases from J, with 15 bases between. This CDR3 comprises 15 residues. CDR1 and CDR2 from the germline V gene are SGHRS and YFSETQ. CDR3 region: CASSSLLGHPYEQYF. CDR3 DNA: TGCGCCAGCAGCTCGCTCCTCGGACACCCCTACGAGCAGTACTTC.

The rearrangement links TRBV6-5 to TRBJ1-2; unclear D gene. Trimming shortened V by 4 bases and J by 6 bases, and 9 bases separated the two germline ends. This CDR3 has 12 residues. Germline V gives CDR1 MNHEY, CDR2 SVGAGI. CDR3 sequence: CASSSSHNGYTF. The CDR3 bases are TGTGCCAGCAGTTCCTCACATAATGGCTACACCTTC.

This chain uses TRBV5-4 with TRBJ2-5; D possibly corresponds to TRBD2 (6 bases). The CDR3 is 12 amino acids. The ends were cut back, 0 bases at V and 7 bases at J, with 7 bases in the middle. CDR1 SGHNT and CDR2 YYREEE come from the germline V gene (reference sequence). The CDR3 nucleotides are TGTGCCAGCAGCTTGGGGGGAGGGACCCAGTACTTC. It encodes CASSLGGGTQYF.

This clone has a single count. The chain recombines TRBV5-1 with TRBJ1-4; perhaps TRBD1 as D (6 bases). The CDR3 runs 15 residues. The V end lost 0 bases, the J end lost 4 bases, and 10 bases lay between the germline ends. In germline, CDR1 is SGHRS, CDR2 YFSETQ. The CDR3 sequence is CASSLGGQYNEKLFF. The CDR3 bases are TGCGCCAGCAGCTTGGGGGGGCAGTATAATGAAAAACTGTTTTTT.

The chain couples TRBV6-1 to TRBJ2-7; no reliable D call. Trimming took off 3 bases at V and 4 bases at J, with 10 bases between the two ends. The V gene's germline CDR1 is MNHNS and CDR2 SASEGT. CDR3 size: 13 residues. This CDR3 reads CASSELVSYEQYV. The DNA of the CDR3 is TGTGCCAGCAGTGAGCTAGTCTCTTACGAGCAGTACGTC.

The chain joins TRBV5-1 to TRBJ2-5; tentative D call: TRBD1 (6 bases). Trimming took off 4 bases at V and 2 bases at J, with 15 bases between the two ends. The V gene's germline CDR1 is SGHRS and CDR2 YFSETQ. CDR3 length: 15 amino acids. In nucleotides, the CDR3 is TGCGCCAGCAGCCCGCACGAACAGGGACAAGAGACCCAGTACTTC. Translating it yields CASSPHEQGQETQYF.

V is TRBV6-5 and J is TRBJ2-5, with D possibly matching TRBD2 (5 bases). Germline-derived CDR1 and CDR2 are MNHEY and SVGAGI. V was shortened by 0 bases and J by 7 bases, with 15 bases between the two germline ends. The CDR3 is 15 amino acids. CDR3 region: CASSYSTSGSGTQYF. The CDR3 DNA reads as TGTGCCAGCAGTTACTCGACAAGCGGATCGGGGACCCAGTACTTC.

J is TRBJ2-6 and V is TRBV7-2, with D perhaps matching TRBD1 (5 bases). V lost 5 bases and J lost 7, with 9 bases in between. The CDR3 runs to 13 residues. The germline V gene encodes CDR1 SGHTA and CDR2 FQGNSA. The CDR3 DNA sequence: TGTGCCAGCAGCCAGGGTTTAGCCAACGTCCTGACTTTC. Translation gives CASSQGLANVLTF.

The chain joins TRBV9 to TRBJ2-7, with unresolved D. This CDR3 comprises 12 residues. Germline V gene data show CDR1 as SGDLS and CDR2 as YYNGEE. Between the trimmed V and J ends, which lost 3 bases and 4 bases, there was a span of 8 bases. The CDR3 sequence: CASSGDFYEQYV. In DNA form, the CDR3 reads TGTGCCAGCAGCGGTGACTTTTACGAGCAGTACGTC.